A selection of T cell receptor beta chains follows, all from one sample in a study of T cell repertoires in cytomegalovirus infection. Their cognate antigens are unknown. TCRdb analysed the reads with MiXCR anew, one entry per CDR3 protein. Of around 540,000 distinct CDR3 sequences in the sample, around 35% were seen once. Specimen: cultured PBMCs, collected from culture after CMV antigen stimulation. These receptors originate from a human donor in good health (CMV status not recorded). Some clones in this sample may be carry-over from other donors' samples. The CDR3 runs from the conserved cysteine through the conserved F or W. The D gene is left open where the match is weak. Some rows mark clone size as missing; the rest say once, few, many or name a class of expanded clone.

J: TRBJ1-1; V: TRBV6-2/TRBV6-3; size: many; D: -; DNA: TGTGCCAGCAGTCCGCGGACCGGACGGGCTAGCACTGAAGCTTTCTTT; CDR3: CASSPRTGRASTEAFF
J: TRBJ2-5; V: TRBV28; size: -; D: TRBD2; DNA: TGTGCCAGCAGTTTAGCCGCCCGGGGGGGGCCGGGCTACCAAGAGACCCAGTACTTC; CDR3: CASSLAARGGPGYQETQYF
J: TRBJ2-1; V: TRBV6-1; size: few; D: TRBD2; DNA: TGTGCCAGCAGTGAAGGGGGTAGCGGGGCTTACTACAATGAGCAGTTCTTC; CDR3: CASSEGGSGAYYNEQFF
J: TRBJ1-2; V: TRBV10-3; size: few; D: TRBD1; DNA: TGTGCCATCAGTAGGACAGGGGGGGATGGCTACACCTTC; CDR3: CAISRTGGDGYTF
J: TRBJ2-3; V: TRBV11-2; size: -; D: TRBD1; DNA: TGTGCCAGCAGCTTCCAAGGACAGGTTGGCACAGATACGCAGTATTTT; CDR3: CASSFQGQVGTDTQYF
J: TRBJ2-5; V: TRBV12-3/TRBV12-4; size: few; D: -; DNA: TGTGCCAGCAGGCCCCCGAACCAAGAGACCCAGTACTTC; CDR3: CASRPPNQETQYF
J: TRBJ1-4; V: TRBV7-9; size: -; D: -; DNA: TGTGCCAGCAGCCCCCCACTTGACTCTAATGAAAAACTGTTTTTT; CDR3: CASSPPLDSNEKLFF
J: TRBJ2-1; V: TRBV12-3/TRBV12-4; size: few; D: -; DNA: TGTGCCAGCAGTGACCGGGACATGCGTTACAATGAGCAGTTCTTC; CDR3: CASSDRDMRYNEQFF
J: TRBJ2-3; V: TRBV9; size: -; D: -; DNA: TGTGCCAGCAGCCCCCAAGGGGTAGGTGGCACAGATACGCAGTATTTT; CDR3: CASSPQGVGGTDTQYF
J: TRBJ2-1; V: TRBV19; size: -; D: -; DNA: TGTGCCAGTAACCCTACAGCCGGCCCATACAATGAGCAGTTCTTC; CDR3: CASNPTAGPYNEQFF
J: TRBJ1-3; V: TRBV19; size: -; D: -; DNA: TGTGCCAGTAGGGACCTATCTAGTGGAAACACCATATATTTT; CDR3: CASRDLSSGNTIYF
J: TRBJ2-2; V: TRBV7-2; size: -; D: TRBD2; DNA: TGTGCCAGCAGCCGACGGACTAGCGGGAGTTATACCGGGGAGCTGTTTTTT; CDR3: CASSRRTSGSYTGELFF
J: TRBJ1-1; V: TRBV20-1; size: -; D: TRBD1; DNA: TGCAGTGCTCGAGGACAGGGGGTTAAGGTGAACACTGAAGCTTTCTTT; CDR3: CSARGQGVKVNTEAFF
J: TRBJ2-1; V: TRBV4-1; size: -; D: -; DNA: TGCGCCAGCAGCCATCGCAGGGAATCCTACAATGAGCAGTTCTTC; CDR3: CASSHRRESYNEQFF
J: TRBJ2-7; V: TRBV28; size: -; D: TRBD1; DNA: TGTGCCAGCAGTCAATCGACAGGGTTAGGGTGGAGATACGAGCAGTACTTC; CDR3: CASSQSTGLGWRYEQYF
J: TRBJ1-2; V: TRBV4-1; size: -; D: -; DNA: TGCGCCAGCAGCCAAGACCCCTCCTATGGCTACACCTTC; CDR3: CASSQDPSYGYTF
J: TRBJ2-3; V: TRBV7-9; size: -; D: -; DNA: TGTGCCAGCAGCTTGGCCAGGGGACCAGATACGCAGTATTTT; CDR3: CASSLARGPDTQYF
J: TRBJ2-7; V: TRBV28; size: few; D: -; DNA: TGTGCCAGCAGTCCCCCCCGGTTGGGCGAGCAGTACTTC; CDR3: CASSPPRLGEQYF
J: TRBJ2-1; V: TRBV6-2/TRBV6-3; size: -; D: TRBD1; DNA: TGTGCCAGCAGTTCTACAGGGGGGACCTACAATGAGCAGTTGTTC; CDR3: CASSSTGGTYNEQLF
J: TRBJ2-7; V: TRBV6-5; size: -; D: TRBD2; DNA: TGTGCCAGCAGCCGAGGACTAGCGGGGCCGTACTCTCTGGAGCAGTACTTC; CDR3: CASSRGLAGPYSLEQYF
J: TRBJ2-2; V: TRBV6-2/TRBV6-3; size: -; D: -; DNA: TGTGCCAGCTTATTCGCGGGGGAGCTGTTTTTT; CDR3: CASLFAGELFF
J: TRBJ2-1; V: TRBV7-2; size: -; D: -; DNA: TGTGCCAGCAGCACCGGAGGTTACAATGAGCAGTTCTTC; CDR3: CASSTGGYNEQFF
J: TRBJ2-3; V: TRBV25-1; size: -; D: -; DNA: TGTGCCAGCAGTGGGCCGGGTCCAAGATCAGATACGCAGTATTTT; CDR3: CASSGPGPRSDTQYF
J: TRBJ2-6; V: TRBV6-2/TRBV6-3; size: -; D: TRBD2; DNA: TGTGCCAGCAGTTACTATGGGGCGGGAGGGCCAGACTCCGGGGCCAACGTCCTGACTTTC; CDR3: CASSYYGAGGPDSGANVLTF
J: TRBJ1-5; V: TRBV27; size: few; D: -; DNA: TGTGCCAGCAGGGCTGGGGGTTGGAGCAATCAGCCCCAGCATTTT; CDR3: CASRAGGWSNQPQHF
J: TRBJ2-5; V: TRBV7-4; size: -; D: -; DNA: TGTGCCAGCAGCCCAAAGAGGAGGATAGGGGAGACCCAGTACTTC; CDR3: CASSPKRRIGETQYF
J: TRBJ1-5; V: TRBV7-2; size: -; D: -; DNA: TGTGCCAGCAGCAAAATGGGTCTGGGATGGGGTAGACAGCCCCAGCATTTT; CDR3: CASSKMGLGWGRQPQHF
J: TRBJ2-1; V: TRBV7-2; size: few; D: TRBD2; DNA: TGTGCCAGCAGCTTACGCGGGAGCAGTGGCAATGAGCAGTTCTTC; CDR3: CASSLRGSSGNEQFF
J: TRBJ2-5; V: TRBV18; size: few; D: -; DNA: TGTGCCAGCTCACCACGGGACGGGGAGACCCAGTACTTC; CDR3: CASSPRDGETQYF
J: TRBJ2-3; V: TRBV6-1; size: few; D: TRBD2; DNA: TGTGCCAGCAGTGAAGCGACTAGCGGGAGGGGCAGGGATACGCAGTATTTT; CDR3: CASSEATSGRGRDTQYF